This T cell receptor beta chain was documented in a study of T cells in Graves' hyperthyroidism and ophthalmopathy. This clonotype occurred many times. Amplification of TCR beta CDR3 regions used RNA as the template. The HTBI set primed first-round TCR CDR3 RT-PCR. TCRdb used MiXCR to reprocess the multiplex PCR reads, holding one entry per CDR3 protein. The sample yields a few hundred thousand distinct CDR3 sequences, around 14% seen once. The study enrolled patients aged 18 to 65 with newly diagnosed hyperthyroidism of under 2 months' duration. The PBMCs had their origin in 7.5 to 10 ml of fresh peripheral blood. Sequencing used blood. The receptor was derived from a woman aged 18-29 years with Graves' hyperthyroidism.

The chain's CDR3 is CASSDNNSYEQYF. The DNA for the CDR3 is TGTGCCAGCAGTGACAACAACTCCTACGAGCAGTACTTC. This rearrangement joins TRBV6-1 to TRBJ2-7, with D unresolved. CDR3 size: 13 residues. V lost 3 bases to trimming and J lost 0 bases, with 6 bases between them. The germline V gene has CDR1 MNHNS and CDR2 SASEGT.